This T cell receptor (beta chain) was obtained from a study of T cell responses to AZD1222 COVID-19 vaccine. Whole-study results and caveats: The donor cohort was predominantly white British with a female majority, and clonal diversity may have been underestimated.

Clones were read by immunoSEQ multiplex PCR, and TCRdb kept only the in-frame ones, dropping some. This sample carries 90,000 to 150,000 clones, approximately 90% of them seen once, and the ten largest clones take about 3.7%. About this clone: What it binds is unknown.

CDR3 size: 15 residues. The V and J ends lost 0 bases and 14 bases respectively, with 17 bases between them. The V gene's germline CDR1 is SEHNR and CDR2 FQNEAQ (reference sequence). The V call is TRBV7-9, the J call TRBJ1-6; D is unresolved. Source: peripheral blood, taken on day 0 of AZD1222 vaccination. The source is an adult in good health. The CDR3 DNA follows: TGTGCCAGCAGCTTAGCGGGCAGTACCTATTCGGCCCTCCACTTT. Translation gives CASSLAGSTYSALHF.